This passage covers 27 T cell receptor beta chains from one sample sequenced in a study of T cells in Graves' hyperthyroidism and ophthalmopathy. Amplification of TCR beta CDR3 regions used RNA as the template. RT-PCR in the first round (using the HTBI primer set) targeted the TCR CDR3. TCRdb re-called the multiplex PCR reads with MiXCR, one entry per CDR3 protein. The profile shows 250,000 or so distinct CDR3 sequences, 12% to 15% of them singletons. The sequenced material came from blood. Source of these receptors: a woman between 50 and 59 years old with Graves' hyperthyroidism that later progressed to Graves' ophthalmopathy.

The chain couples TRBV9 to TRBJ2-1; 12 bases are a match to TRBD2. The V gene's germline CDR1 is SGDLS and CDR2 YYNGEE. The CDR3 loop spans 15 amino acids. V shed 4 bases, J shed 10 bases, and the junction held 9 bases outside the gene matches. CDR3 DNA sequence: TGTGCCAGCAGCTCTGCCGGGACTAGCGGGCTAGAGCAGTTCTTC. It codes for CASSSAGTSGLEQFF.

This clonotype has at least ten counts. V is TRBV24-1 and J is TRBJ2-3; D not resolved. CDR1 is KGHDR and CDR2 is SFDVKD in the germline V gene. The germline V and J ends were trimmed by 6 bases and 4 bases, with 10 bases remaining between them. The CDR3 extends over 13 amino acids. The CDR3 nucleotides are TGTGCCACCAGTCCAAACATCGCAGATACGCAGTATTTT. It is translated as CATSPNIADTQYF.

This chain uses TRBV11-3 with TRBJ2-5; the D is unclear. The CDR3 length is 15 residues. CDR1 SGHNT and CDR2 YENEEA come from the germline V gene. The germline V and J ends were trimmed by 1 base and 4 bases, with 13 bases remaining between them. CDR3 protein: CASSLGTPGSETQYF. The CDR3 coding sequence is TGTGCCAGCAGCTTAGGGACCCCGGGCTCAGAGACCCAGTACTTC.

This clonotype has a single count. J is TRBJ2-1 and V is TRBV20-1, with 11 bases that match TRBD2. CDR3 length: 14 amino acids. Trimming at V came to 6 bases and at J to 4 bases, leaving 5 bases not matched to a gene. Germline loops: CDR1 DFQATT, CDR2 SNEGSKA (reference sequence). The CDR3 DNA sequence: TGCAGTGCATTAGCGGGAGGGGTATACAATGAGCAGTTCTTC. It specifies CSALAGGVYNEQFF.

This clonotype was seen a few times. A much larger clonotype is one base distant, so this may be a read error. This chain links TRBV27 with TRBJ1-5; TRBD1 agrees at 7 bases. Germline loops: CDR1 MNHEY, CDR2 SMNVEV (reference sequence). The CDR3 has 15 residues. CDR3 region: CTSRGGTGPDQPQHF. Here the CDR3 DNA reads TGTACCAGCAGGGGGGGCACAGGCCCCGATCAGCCCCAGCATTTT.

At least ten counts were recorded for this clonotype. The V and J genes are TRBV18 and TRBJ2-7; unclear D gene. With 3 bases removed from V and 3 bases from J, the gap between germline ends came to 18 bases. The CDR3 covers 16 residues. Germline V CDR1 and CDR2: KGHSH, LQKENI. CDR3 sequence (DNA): TGTGCCAGCTCACCGGACGCCACCCCTTATTACTACGAGCAGTACTTC. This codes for CASSPDATPYYYEQYF.

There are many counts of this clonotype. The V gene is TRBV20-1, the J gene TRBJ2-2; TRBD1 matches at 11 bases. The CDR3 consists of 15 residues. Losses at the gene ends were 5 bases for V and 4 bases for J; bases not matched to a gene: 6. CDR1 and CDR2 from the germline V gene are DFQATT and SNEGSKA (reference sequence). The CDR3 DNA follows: TGCAGTGCTGGAACCGGGACAGGGGGCACCGGGGAGCTGTTTTTT. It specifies CSAGTGTGGTGELFF.

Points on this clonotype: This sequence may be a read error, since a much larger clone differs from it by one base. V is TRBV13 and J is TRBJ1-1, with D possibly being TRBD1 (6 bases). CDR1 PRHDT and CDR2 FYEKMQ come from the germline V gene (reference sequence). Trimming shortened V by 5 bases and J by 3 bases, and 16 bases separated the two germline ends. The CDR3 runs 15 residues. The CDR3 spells CASSQRQEGDTEAFF. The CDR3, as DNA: TGTGCCAGCAGCCAACGACAGGAGGGCGACACTGAAGCTTTCTTT.

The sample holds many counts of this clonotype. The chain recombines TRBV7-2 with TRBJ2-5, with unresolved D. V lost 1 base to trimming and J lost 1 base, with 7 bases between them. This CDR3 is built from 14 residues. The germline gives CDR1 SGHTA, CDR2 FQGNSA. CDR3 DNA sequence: TGTGCCAGCAGCTTAGATTTTATCCAAGAGACCCAGTACTTC. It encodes CASSLDFIQETQYF.

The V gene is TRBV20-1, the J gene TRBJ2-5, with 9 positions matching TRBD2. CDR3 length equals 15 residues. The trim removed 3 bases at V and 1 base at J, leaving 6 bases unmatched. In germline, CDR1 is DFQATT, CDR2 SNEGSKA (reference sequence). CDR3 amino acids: CSASSLTSGQETQYF. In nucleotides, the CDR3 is TGCAGTGCTAGTAGCCTGACTAGCGGCCAAGAGACCCAGTACTTC.

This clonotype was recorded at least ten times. The CDR3 DNA sequence: TGTGCCAGCAGCTTAACCCCGTCCGGGGAAAAACTGTTTTTT. Translating gives CASSLTPSGEKLFF. The rearrangement links TRBV11-2 to TRBJ1-4; no clear D. CDR1 SGHAT and CDR2 FQNNGV come from the germline V gene. V was shortened by 2 bases and J by 8 bases, with 12 bases between the two germline ends. The CDR3 is 14 residues long.

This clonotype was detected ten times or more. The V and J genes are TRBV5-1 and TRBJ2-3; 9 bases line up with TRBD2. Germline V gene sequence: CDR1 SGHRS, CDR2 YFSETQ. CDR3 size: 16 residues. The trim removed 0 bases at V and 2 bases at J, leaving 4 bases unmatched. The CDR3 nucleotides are TGCGCCAGCAGCTTGGTACTAGCGGGTGACACAGATACGCAGTATTTT. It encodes CASSLVLAGDTDTQYF.

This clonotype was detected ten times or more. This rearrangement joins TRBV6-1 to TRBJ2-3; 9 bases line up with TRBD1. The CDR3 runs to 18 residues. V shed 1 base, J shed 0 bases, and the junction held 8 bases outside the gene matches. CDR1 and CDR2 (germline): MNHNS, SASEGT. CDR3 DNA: TGTGCCAGCAGTGAAGTATTGGACAGGGGCTCTAGCACAGATACGCAGTATTTT. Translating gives CASSEVLDRGSSTDTQYF.

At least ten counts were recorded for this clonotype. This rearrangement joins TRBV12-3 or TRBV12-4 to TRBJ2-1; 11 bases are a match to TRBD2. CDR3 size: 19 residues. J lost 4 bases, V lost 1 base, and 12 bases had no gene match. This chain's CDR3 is CASSLGGLAGGLGYNEQFF. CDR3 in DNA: TGTGCCAGCAGTTTAGGGGGGCTAGCGGGAGGCCTCGGGTACAATGAGCAGTTCTTC.

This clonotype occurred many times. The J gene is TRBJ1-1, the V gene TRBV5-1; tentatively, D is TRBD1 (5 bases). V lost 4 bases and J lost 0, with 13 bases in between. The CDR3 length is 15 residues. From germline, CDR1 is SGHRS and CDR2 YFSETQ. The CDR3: CASSPGGHLNTEAFF. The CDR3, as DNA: TGCGCCAGCAGCCCCGGAGGACACCTGAACACTGAAGCTTTCTTT.

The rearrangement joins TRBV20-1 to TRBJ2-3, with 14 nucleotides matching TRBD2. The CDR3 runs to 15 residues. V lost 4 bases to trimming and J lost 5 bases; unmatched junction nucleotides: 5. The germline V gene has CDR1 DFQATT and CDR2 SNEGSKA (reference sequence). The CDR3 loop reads CSAKGTSGSRDTQYF. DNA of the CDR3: TGCAGTGCTAAGGGGACTAGCGGGAGTAGAGATACGCAGTATTTT.

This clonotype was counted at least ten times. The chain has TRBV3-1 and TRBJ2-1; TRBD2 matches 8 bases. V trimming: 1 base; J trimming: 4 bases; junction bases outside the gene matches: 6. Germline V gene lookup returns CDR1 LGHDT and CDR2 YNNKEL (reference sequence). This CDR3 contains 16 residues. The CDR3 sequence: CASSQVELAAYNEQFF. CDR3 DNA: TGTGCCAGCAGCCAAGTAGAACTAGCGGCTTACAATGAGCAGTTCTTC.

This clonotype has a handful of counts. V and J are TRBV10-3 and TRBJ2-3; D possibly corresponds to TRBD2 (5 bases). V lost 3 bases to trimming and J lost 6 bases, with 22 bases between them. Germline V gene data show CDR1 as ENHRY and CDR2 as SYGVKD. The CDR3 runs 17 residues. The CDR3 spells CAISDFPGTTPTDTQYF. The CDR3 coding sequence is TGTGCCATCAGTGATTTTCCGGGAACAACACCCACGGATACGCAGTATTTT.

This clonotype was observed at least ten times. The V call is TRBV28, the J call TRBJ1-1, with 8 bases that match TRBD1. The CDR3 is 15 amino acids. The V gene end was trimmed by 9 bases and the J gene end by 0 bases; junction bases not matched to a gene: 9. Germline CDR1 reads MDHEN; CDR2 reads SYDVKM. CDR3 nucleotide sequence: TGTGCCAGTTTCCCGGGACAGGTAATGAACACTGAAGCTTTCTTT. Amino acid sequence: CASFPGQVMNTEAFF.

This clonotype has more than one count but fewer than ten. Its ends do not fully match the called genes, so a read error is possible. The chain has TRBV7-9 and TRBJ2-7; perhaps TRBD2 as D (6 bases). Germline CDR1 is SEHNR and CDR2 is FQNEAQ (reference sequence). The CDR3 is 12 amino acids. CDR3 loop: CVSSGGGDEQYF. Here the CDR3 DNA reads TGTGTCAGCTCAGGCGGAGGGGACGAGCAGTACTTC.

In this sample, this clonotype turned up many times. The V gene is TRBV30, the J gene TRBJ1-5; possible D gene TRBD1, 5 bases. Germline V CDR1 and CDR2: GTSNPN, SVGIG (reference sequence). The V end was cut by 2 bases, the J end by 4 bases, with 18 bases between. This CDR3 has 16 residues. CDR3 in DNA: TGTGCCTGGAGTCCACGCGGGACGTGGGGTAATCAGCCCCAGCATTTT. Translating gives CAWSPRGTWGNQPQHF.

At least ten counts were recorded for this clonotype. CDR3 region: CASSQERVLLGAEAFF. CDR3 sequence (DNA): TGTGCCAGCAGCCAAGAGAGGGTGTTATTGGGTGCTGAAGCTTTCTTT. The chain combines TRBV3-1 with TRBJ1-1; no definite D call. Germline CDR1 LGHDT, CDR2 YNNKEL (reference sequence). This CDR3 has 16 residues. Trimming removed 0 bases at V and 6 bases at J, with 17 bases between.

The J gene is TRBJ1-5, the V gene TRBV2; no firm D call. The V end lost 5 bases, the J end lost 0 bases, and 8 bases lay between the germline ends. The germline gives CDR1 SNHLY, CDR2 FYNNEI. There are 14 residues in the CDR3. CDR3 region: CASSTSYSNQPQHF. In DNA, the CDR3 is TGTGCCAGCAGTACGTCTTATAGCAATCAGCCCCAGCATTTT.

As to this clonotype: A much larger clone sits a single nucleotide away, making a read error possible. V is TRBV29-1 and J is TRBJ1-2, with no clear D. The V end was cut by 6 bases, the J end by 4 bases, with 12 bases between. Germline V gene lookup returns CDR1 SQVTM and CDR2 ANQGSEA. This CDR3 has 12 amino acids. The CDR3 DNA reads TGCAGCGTCCATAGCGAGGTCTATGGCTACACCTTC. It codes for CSVHSEVYGYTF.

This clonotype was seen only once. The CDR3, as DNA: TGTGCCAGCAGCGCGACAGGCCAATCTAGCACAGATACGCAGTATTTT. It is translated as CASSATGQSSTDTQYF. V is TRBV28 and J is TRBJ2-3, with D possibly being TRBD1 (6 bases). The length of the CDR3 is 16 residues. V lost 6 bases and J lost 0, with 16 bases in between. The germline V gene encodes CDR1 MDHEN and CDR2 SYDVKM.

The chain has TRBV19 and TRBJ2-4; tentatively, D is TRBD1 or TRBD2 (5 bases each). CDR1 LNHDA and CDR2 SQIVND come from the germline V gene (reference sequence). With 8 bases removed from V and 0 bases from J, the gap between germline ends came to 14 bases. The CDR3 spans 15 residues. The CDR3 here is CASEGTAGAKNIQYF. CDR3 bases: TGTGCCAGTGAGGGGACGGCCGGAGCCAAAAACATTCAGTACTTC.

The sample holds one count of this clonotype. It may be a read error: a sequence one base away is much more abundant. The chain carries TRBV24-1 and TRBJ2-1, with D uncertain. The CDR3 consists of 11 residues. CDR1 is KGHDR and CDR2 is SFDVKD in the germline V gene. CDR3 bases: TGTGCCACCAGCCCGTACAATGGGCAGTTCTTC. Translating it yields CATSPYNGQFF.